One T cell receptor (beta chain) is described in this entry. Its specificity is unknown. Germline assignment: CDR1 MNHEY and CDR2 SVGEGT. V dropped 6 bases and J dropped 7 bases, with 16 bases sitting between them. This CDR3 has 14 amino acids. This record belongs to a study of blood T cells in healthy people across ages. Study results and limitations: Investigators viewed diversity estimates from one million T cells as underestimates, the study reported. Across the age range, TCR beta diversity per million T cells fell in a roughly linear way.

Total RNA extraction produced at least 6 micrograms (per sample) for the study. PCR was performed a second time for about 7 to 12 cycles using a sample-barcoded 5' primer and a J-beta primer mix. TCRdb reprocessed the 5' RACE reads via MiXCR and lists one record per CDR3 protein. Here the sample spans some 1.8 million distinct CDR3 sequences, about 39% being singletons. The sample taken for sequencing was blood. This rearrangement joins TRBV6-2 or TRBV6-3 to TRBJ2-1; TRBD1 is a possible D gene (5 bases). The receptor was derived from a human donor in good health. CDR3 region: CASSHGARENEQFF. Here the CDR3 DNA reads TGTGCCAGCAGCCATGGGGCCAGGGAAAATGAGCAGTTCTTC.